This T cell receptor beta chain appears in the sequencing data of a study of blood T cells in healthy people across ages. For the second PCR, which ran for about 6 to 11 cycles, a sample-barcoded 5' primer and a J-beta primer mix were used. Template switching added a 12-random-nucleotide identifier to every cDNA molecule. TCRdb re-called the 5' RACE reads through MiXCR, storing one row per CDR3 protein. Counted here are 1.5 million to 2 million distinct CDR3 sequences, almost 35% occurring once; the ten biggest clones make up around 11%. The study's findings and limits: Compared with aged donors, long-lived donors showed fewer expanded clones, suggesting selection.

With regard to this clonotype: Its antigen is undetermined.

The TCR was taken from a woman aged 30 to 39 in good health. Sequences were obtained from blood.

CDR3 in amino acids: CASSGTRHSEQYF. The CDR3, as DNA: TGTGCCAGCAGTGGGACAAGACACTCCGAGCAGTACTTC. This sequence joins TRBV25-1 and TRBJ2-5; perhaps TRBD1 as D (5 bases). The J call may not be correct, given that the DNA end is closer to TRBJ2-7. Germline V gene sequence: CDR1 MGHDK, CDR2 SYGVNS. This CDR3 comprises 13 residues.